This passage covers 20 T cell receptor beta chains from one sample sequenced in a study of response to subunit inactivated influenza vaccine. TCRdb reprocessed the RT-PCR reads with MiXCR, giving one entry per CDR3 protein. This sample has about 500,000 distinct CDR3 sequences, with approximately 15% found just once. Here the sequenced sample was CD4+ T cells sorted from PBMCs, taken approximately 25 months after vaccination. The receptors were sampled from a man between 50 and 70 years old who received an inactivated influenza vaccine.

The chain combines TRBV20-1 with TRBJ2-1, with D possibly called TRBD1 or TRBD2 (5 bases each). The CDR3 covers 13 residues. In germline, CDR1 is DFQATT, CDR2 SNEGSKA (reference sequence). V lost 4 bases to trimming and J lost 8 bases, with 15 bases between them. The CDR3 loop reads CSANRDARDEQFF. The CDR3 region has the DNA TGCAGTGCTAACCGGGACGCCCGGGATGAGCAGTTCTTC.

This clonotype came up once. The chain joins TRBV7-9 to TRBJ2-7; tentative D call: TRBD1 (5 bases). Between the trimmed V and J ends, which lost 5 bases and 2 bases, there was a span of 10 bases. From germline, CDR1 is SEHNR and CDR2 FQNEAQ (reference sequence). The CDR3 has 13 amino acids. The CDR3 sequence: CASSPDTTYEQYF. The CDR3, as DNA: TGTGCCAGCAGCCCGGACACGACCTACGAGCAGTACTTC.

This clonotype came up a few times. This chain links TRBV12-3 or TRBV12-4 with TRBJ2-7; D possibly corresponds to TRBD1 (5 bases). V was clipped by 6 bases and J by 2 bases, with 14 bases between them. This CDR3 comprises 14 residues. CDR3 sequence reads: CASRPGSGAYEQYF. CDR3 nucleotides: TGTGCCAGCAGACCAGGGTCAGGAGCCTACGAGCAGTACTTC.

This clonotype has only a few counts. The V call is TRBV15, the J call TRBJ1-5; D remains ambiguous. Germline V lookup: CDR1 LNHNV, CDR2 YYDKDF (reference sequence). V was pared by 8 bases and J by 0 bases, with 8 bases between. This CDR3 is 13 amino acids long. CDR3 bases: TGTGCCACCGGCCAAGTTAGCAATCAGCCCCAGCATTTT. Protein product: CATGQVSNQPQHF.

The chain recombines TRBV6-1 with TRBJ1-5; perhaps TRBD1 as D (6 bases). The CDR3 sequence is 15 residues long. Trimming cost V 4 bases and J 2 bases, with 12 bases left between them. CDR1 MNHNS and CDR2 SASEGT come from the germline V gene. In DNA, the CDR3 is TGTGCCAGCAGTGCCACAGGGCCCGGCAATCAGCCCCAGCATTTT. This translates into CASSATGPGNQPQHF.

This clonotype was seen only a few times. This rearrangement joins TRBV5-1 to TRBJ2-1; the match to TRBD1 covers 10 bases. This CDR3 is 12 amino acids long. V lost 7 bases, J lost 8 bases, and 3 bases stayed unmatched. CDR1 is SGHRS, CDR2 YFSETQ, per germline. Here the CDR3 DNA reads TGCGCCAGCGGGACAGGGGAATATGAGCAGTTCTTC. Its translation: CASGTGEYEQFF.

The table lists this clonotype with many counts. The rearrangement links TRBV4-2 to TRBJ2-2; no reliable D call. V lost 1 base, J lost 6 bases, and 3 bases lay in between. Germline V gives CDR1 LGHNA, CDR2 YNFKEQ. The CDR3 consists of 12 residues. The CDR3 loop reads CASSQVAGELFF. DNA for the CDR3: TGTGCCAGCAGCCAAGTGGCCGGGGAGCTGTTTTTT.

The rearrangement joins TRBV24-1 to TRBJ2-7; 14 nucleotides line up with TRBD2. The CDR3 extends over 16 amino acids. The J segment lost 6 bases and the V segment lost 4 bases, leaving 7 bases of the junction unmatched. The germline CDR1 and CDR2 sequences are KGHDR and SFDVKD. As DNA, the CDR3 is TGTGCCACCAGTGACCCCGGACTAGCGGGAGGCGGCGAGCAGTACTTC. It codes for CATSDPGLAGGGEQYF.

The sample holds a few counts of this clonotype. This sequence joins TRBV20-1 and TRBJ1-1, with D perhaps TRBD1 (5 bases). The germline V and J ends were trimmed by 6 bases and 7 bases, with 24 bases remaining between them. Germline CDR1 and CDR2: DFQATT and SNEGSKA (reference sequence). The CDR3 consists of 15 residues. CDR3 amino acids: CSAPVPGGVSGEAFF. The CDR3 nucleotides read TGCAGTGCCCCAGTGCCCGGGGGGGTTTCGGGTGAAGCTTTCTTT.

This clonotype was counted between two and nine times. CDR3 bases: TGTGCCAGCAGCGTAGGCCCTCAGTTCACCGGGGAGCTGTTTTTT. Translating it yields CASSVGPQFTGELFF. This chain uses TRBV9 with TRBJ2-2, with no clear D. V lost 0 bases and J 4 bases, leaving 10 bases between the germline ends. The CDR3 is 15 amino acids. Germline CDR1 SGDLS, CDR2 YYNGEE.

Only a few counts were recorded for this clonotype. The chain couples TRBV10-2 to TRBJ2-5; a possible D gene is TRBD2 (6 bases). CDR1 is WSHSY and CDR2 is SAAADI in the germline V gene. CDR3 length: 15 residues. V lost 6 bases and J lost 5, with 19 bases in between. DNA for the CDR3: TGCGCCAGCAGCAATCTCTTAGCGGCAGGGGAGACCCAGTACTTC. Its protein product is CASSNLLAAGETQYF.

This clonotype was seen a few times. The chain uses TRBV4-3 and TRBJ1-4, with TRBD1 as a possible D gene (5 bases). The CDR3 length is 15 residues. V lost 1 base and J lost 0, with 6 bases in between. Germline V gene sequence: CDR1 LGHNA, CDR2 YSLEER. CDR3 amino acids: CASSQGGTTNEKLFF. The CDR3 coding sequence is TGCGCCAGCAGCCAAGGGGGGACAACTAATGAAAAACTGTTTTTT.

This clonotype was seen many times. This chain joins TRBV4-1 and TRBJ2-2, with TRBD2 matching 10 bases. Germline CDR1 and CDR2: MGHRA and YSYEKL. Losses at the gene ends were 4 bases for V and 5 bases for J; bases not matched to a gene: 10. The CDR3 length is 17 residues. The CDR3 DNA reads TGCGCCAGCAGCCTTACTAGCGGGATTGGGAGGACCGGGGAGCTGTTTTTT. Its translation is CASSLTSGIGRTGELFF.

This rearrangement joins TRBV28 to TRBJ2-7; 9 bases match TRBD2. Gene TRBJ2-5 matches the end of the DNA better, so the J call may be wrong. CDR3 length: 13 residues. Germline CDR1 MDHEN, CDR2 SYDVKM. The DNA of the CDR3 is TGTGCCAGCAGTTTATTGACTAGCGGGACCCAGTACTTC. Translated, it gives CASSLLTSGTQYF.

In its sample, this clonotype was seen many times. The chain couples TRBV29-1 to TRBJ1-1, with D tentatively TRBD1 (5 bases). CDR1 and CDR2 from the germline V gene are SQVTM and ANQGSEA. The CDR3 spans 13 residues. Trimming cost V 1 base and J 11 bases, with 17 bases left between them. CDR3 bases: TGCAGCGTTGAAGGGAGACGACAGAGCATTGCTTTCTTT. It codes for CSVEGRRQSIAFF.

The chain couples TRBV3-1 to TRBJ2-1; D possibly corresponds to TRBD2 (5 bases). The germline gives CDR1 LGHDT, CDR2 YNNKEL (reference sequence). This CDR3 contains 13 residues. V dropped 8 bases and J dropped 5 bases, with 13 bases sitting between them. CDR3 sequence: CASGSSGNNEQFF. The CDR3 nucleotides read TGTGCCAGCGGGAGCTCAGGAAACAATGAGCAGTTCTTC.

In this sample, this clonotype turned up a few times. The CDR3 DNA sequence: TGTGCCAGCAGCTTTGCTAGCGGGGGCATCCAAGAGACCCAGTACTTC. Translated: CASSFASGGIQETQYF. This chain connects TRBV7-2 to TRBJ2-5; 10 nucleotides match TRBD2. V trimming: 3 bases; J trimming: 1 base; junction bases outside the gene matches: 5. The CDR3 is 16 residues long. In germline, CDR1 is SGHTA, CDR2 FQGNSA.

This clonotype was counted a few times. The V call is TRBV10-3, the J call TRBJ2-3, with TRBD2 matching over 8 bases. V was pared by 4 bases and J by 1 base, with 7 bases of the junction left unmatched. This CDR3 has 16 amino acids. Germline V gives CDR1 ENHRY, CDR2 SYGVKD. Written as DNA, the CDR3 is TGTGCCATCAGTGGCCGACTAGCGAGGGGCACAGATACGCAGTATTTT. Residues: CAISGRLARGTDTQYF.

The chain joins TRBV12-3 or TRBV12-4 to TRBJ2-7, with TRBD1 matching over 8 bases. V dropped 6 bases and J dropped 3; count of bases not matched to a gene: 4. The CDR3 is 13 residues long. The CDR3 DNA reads TGTGCCAGCAGGGGGACAGGCGTCTACGAGCAGTACTTC. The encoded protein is CASRGTGVYEQYF.

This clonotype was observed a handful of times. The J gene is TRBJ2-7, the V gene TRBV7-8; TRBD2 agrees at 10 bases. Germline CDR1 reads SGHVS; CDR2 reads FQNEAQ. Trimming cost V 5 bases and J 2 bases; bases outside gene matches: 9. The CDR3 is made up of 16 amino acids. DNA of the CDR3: TGTGCCAGCAGCCTACCTAGCGGGAGTGTCCCCTACGAGCAGTACTTC. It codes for CASSLPSGSVPYEQYF. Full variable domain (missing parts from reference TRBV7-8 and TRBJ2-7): GAGVSQSPRYKVAKRGQDVALRCDPISGHVSLFWYQQALGQGPEFLTYFQNEAQLDKSGLPSDRFFAERPEGSVSTLKIQRTQQEDSAVYLCASSLPSGSVPYEQYFGPGTRLTVT.